These 15 T cell receptor beta chains were all obtained from the same sample, sequenced in a study of blood T cell repertoires in COVID-19. The repertoire was sequenced with immunoSEQ multiplex PCR; TCRdb's copy has only in-frame clones and lacks some. The sample includes 180,000 or so clones, approximately 80% seen only once; the top ten take 6.5% to 9%. Sequencing was done on a sample of peripheral blood. These receptor sequences come from a woman between 40 and 55 years old with COVID-19, enrolled during active disease.

V usage is TRBV21-1 and J usage is TRBJ2-7; the tabulated D call, TRBD2, remains unverified against the DNA. TRBV21-1 is a listed pseudogene. The CDR3 spans 16 residues. CDR3 residues: CASSSPGGATSYEQYF. CDR3 bases: TGTGCCAGCAGCTCCCCTGGGGGGGCTACCTCCTACGAGCAGTACTTC.

This sequence joins TRBV6-5 and TRBJ1-4; no definite D call. Germline CDR1 is MNHEY and CDR2 is SVGAGI. V dropped 10 bases and J dropped 8 bases, with 20 bases sitting between them. The CDR3 spans 14 residues. CDR3 nucleotide sequence: TGTGCCATCACTCCTGCGGGGTTTGGAGAAAAACTGTTTTTT. Translation: CAITPAGFGEKLFF.

The V call is TRBV28, the J call TRBJ2-3, with 9 positions matching TRBD1. The CDR3 length is 16 residues. The V and J ends lost 6 bases and 4 bases, in that order; junction bases with no gene match: 11. Germline lookup yields CDR1 MDHEN and CDR2 SYDVKM. The CDR3 reads CASSFLGQGDADTQYF. The CDR3 DNA reads TGTGCCAGCAGCTTCCTGGGACAGGGAGACGCAGATACGCAGTATTTT.

V usage is TRBV18 and J usage is TRBJ2-1; weak D call: TRBD2 (6 bases). The CDR3 consists of 16 residues. Per germline, CDR1 KGHSH and CDR2 LQKENI. The V end lost 3 bases, the J end lost 4 bases, and 16 bases lay between the germline ends. The CDR3 protein is CASSPRRGPSYNEQFF. For the CDR3, the DNA is TGTGCCAGCTCACCCAGGAGGGGCCCCTCATACAATGAGCAGTTCTTC.

This chain connects TRBV14 to TRBJ2-7, with D tentatively TRBD2 (5 bases). Germline-derived CDR1 and CDR2 are SGHDN and FVKESK. Trimming removed 3 bases from V and 6 bases from J, with 15 bases in between. The CDR3 length is 14 residues. CDR3 in DNA: TGTGCCAGCAGCCAGACCGGGGAGAGAAGCGAGCAGTACTTC. Its translation: CASSQTGERSEQYF.

The table lists this clone with a count of one. The CDR3 here is CASPVRVYNEQFF. Written as DNA, the CDR3 is TGTGCCAGCCCGGTAAGAGTCTACAATGAGCAGTTCTTC. This chain uses TRBV5-8 with TRBJ2-1; D gene ambiguous. This CDR3 is 13 amino acids long. The ends were cut back, 7 bases at V and 3 bases at J, with 11 bases in the middle. In germline, CDR1 is SGHTS, CDR2 YDEGEE.

A few counts support this clone. The genes are TRBV2 and TRBJ1-5, with D maybe TRBD1 (5 bases). Between the trimmed V and J ends, which lost 4 bases and 3 bases, there was a span of 13 bases. Germline assignment: CDR1 SNHLY and CDR2 FYNNEI. CDR3 length: 15 amino acids. For the CDR3, the DNA is TGTGCCAGCAGTGTCGGAGGGGTTAACAATCAGCCCCAGCATTTT. Amino acids: CASSVGGVNNQPQHF.

In the case of this clone: Other nucleotide sequences in the sample specify the same CDR3. The chain joins TRBV29-1 to TRBJ1-2, with 10 bases identical to TRBD1. Trimming cost V 7 bases and J 8 bases; bases outside gene matches: 10. Germline CDR1 and CDR2: SQVTM and ANQGSEA. CDR3 size: 13 residues. This CDR3 is CSAAGTGVEGYTF. Here the CDR3 DNA reads TGCAGCGCTGCCGGGACAGGGGTAGAAGGCTACACCTTC.

The chain has TRBV25-1 and TRBJ1-4; D not resolved. Per germline, CDR1 MGHDK and CDR2 SYGVNS. The CDR3 is made up of 13 amino acids. V was shortened by 1 base and J by 6 bases, with 6 bases between the two germline ends. CDR3 bases: TGTGCCAGCAGTGAATCGTTATATGAAAAACTGTTTTTT. Protein sequence: CASSESLYEKLFF.

This chain links TRBV5-1 with TRBJ1-2; D is possibly TRBD1 (5 bases). From germline, CDR1 is SGHRS and CDR2 YFSETQ. The ends were cut back, 2 bases at V and 6 bases at J, with 14 bases in the middle. The CDR3 consists of 14 residues. DNA for the CDR3: TGCGCCAGCAGCTTTACAGGAGATACTAATGGCTACACCTTC. Translated: CASSFTGDTNGYTF.

This clone was counted a few times. The chain uses TRBV6-5 and TRBJ1-3; D ambiguous. The CDR3 loop spans 13 amino acids. Germline assignment: CDR1 MNHEY and CDR2 SVGAGI. V was cut by 5 bases and J by 5 bases, with 10 bases left in between. The CDR3 protein is CASSQRVRNTIYF. The CDR3 DNA follows: TGTGCCAGCAGTCAACGAGTGAGAAACACCATATATTTT.

The V and J genes are TRBV11-3 and TRBJ1-2; 10 positions match TRBD1. The V gene end was trimmed by 3 bases and the J gene end by 2 bases; junction bases not matched to a gene: 9. Germline V gene data show CDR1 as SGHNT and CDR2 as YENEEA. This CDR3 comprises 17 residues. In DNA, the CDR3 is TGTGCCAGCAGCTTCGGACAGGGGGGCGTGGGGAACTATGGCTACACCTTC. This codes for CASSFGQGGVGNYGYTF. Full variable domain (missing parts from reference TRBV11-3 and TRBJ1-2): EAGVVQSPRYKIIEKKQPVAFWCNPISGHNTLYWYLQNLGQGPELLIRYENEEAVDDSQLPKDRFSAERLKGVDSTLKIQPAELGDSAVYLCASSFGQGGVGNYGYTFGSGTRLTVV.

This clone was observed a handful of times. The genes are TRBV7-2 and TRBJ1-6; maybe TRBD1 (6 bases). The CDR3 contains 15 residues. Germline V gene lookup returns CDR1 SGHTA and CDR2 FQGNSA. V lost 5 bases and J 9 bases, leaving 17 bases between the germline ends. The CDR3 loop is CASSPAGGRSSPLHF. The CDR3 region has the DNA TGTGCCAGCAGCCCAGCCGGGGGGCGGAGTTCACCCCTCCACTTT.

V gene TRBV7-6 combines with J gene TRBJ1-2; D remains unclear. The CDR3 sequence is 12 residues long. V lost 5 bases and J lost 6, with 10 bases in between. The germline V gene has CDR1 SGHVS and CDR2 FNYEAQ. CDR3 nucleotides: TGTGCCAGCAGCCCAGGTGTTCATGGCTACACCTTC. The encoded protein is CASSPGVHGYTF.

V and J are TRBV20-1 and TRBJ1-5; D not certain. The V end was cut by 3 bases, the J end by 4 bases, with 13 bases between. Germline values: CDR1 DFQATT, CDR2 SNEGSKA (reference sequence). The CDR3 is made up of 14 amino acids. The CDR3 loop reads CSASSPQINQPQHF. CDR3 sequence (DNA): TGCAGTGCTAGTTCCCCACAGATTAATCAGCCCCAGCATTTT.